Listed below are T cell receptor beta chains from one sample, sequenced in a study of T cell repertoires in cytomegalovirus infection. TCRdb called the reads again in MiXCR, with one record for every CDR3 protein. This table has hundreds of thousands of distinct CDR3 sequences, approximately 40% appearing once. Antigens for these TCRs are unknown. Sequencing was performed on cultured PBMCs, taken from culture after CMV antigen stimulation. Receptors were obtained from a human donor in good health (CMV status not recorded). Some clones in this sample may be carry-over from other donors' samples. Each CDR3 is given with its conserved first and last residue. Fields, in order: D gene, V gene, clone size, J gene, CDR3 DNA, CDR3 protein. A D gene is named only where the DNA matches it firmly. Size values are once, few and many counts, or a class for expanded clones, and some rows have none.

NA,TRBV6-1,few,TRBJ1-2,TGTGCCAGCAGTTTGTTTAGGCAGCGGGATGGCTACACCTTC,CASSLFRQRDGYTF
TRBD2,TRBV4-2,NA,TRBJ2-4,TGTGCCAGCAGCCAAGATCGGGGTAGCGGGAACATTCAGTACTTC,CASSQDRGSGNIQYF
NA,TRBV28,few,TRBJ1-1,TGTGCCAGCAGCTTTCAGGGGTGGAACACTGAAGCTTTCTTT,CASSFQGWNTEAFF
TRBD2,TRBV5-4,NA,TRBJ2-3,TGTGCCAGCAGCTTGCCGAGCGGGGGGACCCTCAATACGCAGTATTTT,CASSLPSGGTLNTQYF
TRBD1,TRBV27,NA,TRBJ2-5,TGTGCCAGCAGTTCGTTGGACAGGGTGCTCGGGGAGACCCAGTACTTC,CASSSLDRVLGETQYF
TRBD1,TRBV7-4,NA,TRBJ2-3,TGTGCCAGCAGCACGGGACAGGGTCCAGATACGCAGTATTTT,CASSTGQGPDTQYF
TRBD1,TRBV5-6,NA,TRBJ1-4,TGTGCCAGCAGCCCAGACAGGGGGCGTGATGAAAAACTGTTTTTT,CASSPDRGRDEKLFF
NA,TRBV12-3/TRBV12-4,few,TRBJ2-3,TGTGCCAGCAGTCCCCGGGGCCAGGCAGATACGCAGTATTTT,CASSPRGQADTQYF
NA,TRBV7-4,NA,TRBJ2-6,TGTGCCAGCAGCATGCTTATAGCGGTGCGAGCCAACGTCCTGACTTTC,CASSMLIAVRANVLTF
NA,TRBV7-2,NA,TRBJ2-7,TGTGCCAGCAGCTACGACTTCGAGCAGTACTTC,CASSYDFEQYF
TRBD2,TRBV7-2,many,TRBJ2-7,TGTGCCAGCAGCCTTGCACTAGCGGGGAGAACCTACGAGCAGTACTTC,CASSLALAGRTYEQYF
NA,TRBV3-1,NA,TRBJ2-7,TGTGCCAGCAGCCAGGGAGCCTACGAGCAGTACTTC,CASSQGAYEQYF
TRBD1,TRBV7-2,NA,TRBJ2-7,TGTGCCAGCAGCTTAGCTGGGACAGTATCGTACGAGCAGTACTTC,CASSLAGTVSYEQYF
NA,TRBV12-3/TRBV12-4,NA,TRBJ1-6,TGTGCCAGCAGTTTAAATTCCGGCGGTCCCTCACCCCTCCACTTT,CASSLNSGGPSPLHF
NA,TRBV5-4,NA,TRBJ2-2,TGTGCCAGCAGACCCCCAAACACCGGGGAGCTGTTTTTT,CASRPPNTGELFF
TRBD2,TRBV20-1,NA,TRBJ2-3,TGCAGTGCTAGCGGGGGGTACACAGATACGCAGTATTTT,CSASGGYTDTQYF
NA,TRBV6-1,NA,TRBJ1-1,TGTGCCAGCAGTGTAGGGCTCCGCCTTGAAGCTTTCTTT,CASSVGLRLEAFF
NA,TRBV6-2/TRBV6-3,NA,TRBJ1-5,TGTGCCAGCTTCGGGGTCACGTATAGCAATCAGCCCCAGCATTTT,CASFGVTYSNQPQHF
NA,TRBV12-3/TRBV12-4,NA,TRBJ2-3,TGTGCCAGCAGTTTTGGTGCGGGGACAGATACGCAGTATTTT,CASSFGAGTDTQYF
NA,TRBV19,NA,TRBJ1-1,TGTGCCAGTATCAGCTTCGGCACTGAAGCTTTCTTT,CASISFGTEAFF
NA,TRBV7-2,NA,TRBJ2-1,TGTGCCAGCAGCGATAAAGGGGATAGTGATGAGCAGTTCTTC,CASSDKGDSDEQFF
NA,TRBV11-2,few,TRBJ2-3,TGTGCCAGCACCGATTCCCAAGGGCCAGATACGCAGTATTTT,CASTDSQGPDTQYF
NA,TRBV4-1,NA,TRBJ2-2,TGCGCCAGCAGCCAAGCCCCCGCCCAGCAACGAGGGGAGCTGTTTTTT,CASSQAPAQQRGELFF
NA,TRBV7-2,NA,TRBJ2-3,TGTGCCAGCAGCTTTGACGGGAACCCTTGGGGCACAGATACGCAGTATTTT,CASSFDGNPWGTDTQYF
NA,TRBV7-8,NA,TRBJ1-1,TGTGCCAGCAGCTTAGCGCGGGGAAGTGAAGCTTTCTTT,CASSLARGSEAFF
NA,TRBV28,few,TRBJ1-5,TGTGCCAGCAGTTGGGTCAATCAGCCCCAGCATTTT,CASSWVNQPQHF
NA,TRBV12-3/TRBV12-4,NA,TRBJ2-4,TGTGCCAGCAGCTACCTCCGGACGGAACTTGGGGACATTCAGTACTTC,CASSYLRTELGDIQYF
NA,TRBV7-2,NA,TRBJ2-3,TGTGCCAGCAGCTTTAGCGGTTTCACAGATACGCAGTATTTT,CASSFSGFTDTQYF
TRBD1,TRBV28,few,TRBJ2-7,TGTGCCAGCAGTTTCGAGACAGGGACGAGCTCCTACGAGCAGTACTTC,CASSFETGTSSYEQYF
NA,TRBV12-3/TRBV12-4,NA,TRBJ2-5,TGTGCCAGCACCCGGCGGCTAGGGGAGACCCAGTACTTC,CASTRRLGETQYF
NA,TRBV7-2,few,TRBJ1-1,TGTGCCAGCAGCTCCGGGGGCAGGCCCGACACTGAAGCTTTCTTT,CASSSGGRPDTEAFF
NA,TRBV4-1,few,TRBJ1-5,TGCGCCAGCAGCCAAGTTGACAGTCTCTTGGGGCCCCAGCATTTT,CASSQVDSLLGPQHF
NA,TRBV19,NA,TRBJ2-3,TGTGCCAGTAGTATATCCCCCTTTGTTGGCTCGGCAGATACGCAGTATTTT,CASSISPFVGSADTQYF
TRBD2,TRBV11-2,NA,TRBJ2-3,TGTGCCAGCAGCACCGGGACTAGCGGGAATACGCAGTATTTT,CASSTGTSGNTQYF
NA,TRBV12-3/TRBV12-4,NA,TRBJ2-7,TGTGCCAGCAGTTTTGGCGCAGGGGCCTACGAGCAGTACTTC,CASSFGAGAYEQYF
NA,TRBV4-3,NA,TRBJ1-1,TGCGCCAGCAGCTACAGGGAGGGCACTGAAGCTTTCTTT,CASSYREGTEAFF
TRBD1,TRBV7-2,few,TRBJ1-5,TGTGCCAGCAGCCAGAGAGGACAGGGGGGTCAGCCCCAGCATTTT,CASSQRGQGGQPQHF
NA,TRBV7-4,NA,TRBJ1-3,TGTGCCAGCACCCCTAGAGGTAACAAAGGAAACACCATATATTTT,CASTPRGNKGNTIYF
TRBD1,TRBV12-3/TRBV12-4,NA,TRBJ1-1,TGTGCCAGCCATATGACAGGGGGTTCGGAAGCTTTCTTT,CASHMTGGSEAFF
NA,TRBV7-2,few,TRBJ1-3,TGTGCCAGCAGCTTCGACAGCAATGGAAACACCATATATTTT,CASSFDSNGNTIYF
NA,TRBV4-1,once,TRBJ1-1,TGCGCCAGCAGCCAAGTTGGAACCGGGACGAACACTGAAGCTTTCTTT,CASSQVGTGTNTEAFF
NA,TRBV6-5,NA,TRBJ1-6,TGTGCCAGCAGTTACTCTGCGGGCTCGTTTAATTCACCCCTCCACTTT,CASSYSAGSFNSPLHF
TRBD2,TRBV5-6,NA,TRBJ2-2,TGTGCCAGCAGCTGGGGACTAGCGATGTCGGGGGAGCTGTTTTTT,CASSWGLAMSGELFF
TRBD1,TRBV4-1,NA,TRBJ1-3,TGCGCCAGCAGGCCCTCGGGACAGGGGGTTAACACCATATATTTT,CASRPSGQGVNTIYF
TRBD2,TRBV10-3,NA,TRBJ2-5,TGTGCCATCAGTCTAGCGGGAGGAGAGACCCAGTACTTC,CAISLAGGETQYF
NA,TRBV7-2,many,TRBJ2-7,TGTGCCAGCAGCCGTAGCTCCTACGAGCAGTACTTC,CASSRSSYEQYF
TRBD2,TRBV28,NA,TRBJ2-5,TGTGCCAGCAGTTTCCCCCGGGGGGGACTAGGGGCACAAGAGGCCCAGTACTTC,CASSFPRGGLGAQEAQYF
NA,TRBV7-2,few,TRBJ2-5,TGTGCCAGCAGCCTCTCGCGGGGGCGGTCGGAGACCCAGTACTTC,CASSLSRGRSETQYF
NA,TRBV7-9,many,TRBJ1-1,TGTGCCAGCAGCTTAGCCCGGGGCGACAACACTGAAGCTTTCTTT,CASSLARGDNTEAFF
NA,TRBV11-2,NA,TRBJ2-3,TGTGCCAGCACCGTAGGGCCTAGCACAGATACGCAGTATTTT,CASTVGPSTDTQYF
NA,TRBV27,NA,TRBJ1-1,TGTGCCAGCAGTTTTAAGGGGGGACGGTCGAACACTGAAGCTTTCTTT,CASSFKGGRSNTEAFF
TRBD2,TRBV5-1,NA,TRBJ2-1,TGCGCCAGCAGCGGCGGGACTAGCTCAGACAATGAGCAGTTCTTC,CASSGGTSSDNEQFF